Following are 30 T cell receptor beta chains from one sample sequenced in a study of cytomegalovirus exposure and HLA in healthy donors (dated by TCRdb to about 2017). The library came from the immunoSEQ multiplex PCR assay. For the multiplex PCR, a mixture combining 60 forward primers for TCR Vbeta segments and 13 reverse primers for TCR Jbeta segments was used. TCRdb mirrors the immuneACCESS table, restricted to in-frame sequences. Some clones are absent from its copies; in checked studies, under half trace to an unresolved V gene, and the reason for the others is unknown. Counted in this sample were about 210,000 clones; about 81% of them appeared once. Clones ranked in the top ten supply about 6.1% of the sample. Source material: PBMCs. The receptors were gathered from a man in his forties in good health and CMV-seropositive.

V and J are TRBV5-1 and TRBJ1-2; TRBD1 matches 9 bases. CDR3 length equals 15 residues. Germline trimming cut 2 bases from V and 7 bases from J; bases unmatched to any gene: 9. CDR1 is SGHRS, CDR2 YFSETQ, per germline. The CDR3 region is CASSFWDRVVGGYTF. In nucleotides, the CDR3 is TGCGCCAGCAGCTTTTGGGACAGGGTTGTCGGTGGCTACACCTTC. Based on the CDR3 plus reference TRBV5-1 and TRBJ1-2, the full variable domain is KAGVTQTPRYLIKTRGQQVTLSCSPISGHRSVSWYQQTPGQGLQFLFEYFSETQRNKGNFPGRFSGRQFSNSRSEMNVSTLELGDSALYLCASSFWDRVVGGYTFGSGTRLTVV.

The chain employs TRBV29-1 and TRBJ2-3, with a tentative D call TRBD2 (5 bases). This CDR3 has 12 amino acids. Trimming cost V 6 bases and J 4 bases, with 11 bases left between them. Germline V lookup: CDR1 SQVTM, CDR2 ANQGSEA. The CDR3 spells CSVDSGADTQYF. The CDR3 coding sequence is TGCAGCGTGGACTCCGGGGCAGATACGCAGTATTTT.

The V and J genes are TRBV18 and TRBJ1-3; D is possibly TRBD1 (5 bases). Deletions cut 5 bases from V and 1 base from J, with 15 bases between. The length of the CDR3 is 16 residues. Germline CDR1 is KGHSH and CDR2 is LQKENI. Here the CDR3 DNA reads TGTGCCAGCTCAGAGTCACAGGCGAATTCTGGAAACACCATATATTTT. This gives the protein CASSESQANSGNTIYF.

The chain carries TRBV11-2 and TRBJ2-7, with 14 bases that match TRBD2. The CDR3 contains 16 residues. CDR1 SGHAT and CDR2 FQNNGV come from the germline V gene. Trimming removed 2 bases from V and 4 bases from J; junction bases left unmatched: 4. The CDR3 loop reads CASSLPGLAGGYEQYF. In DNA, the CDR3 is TGTGCCAGCAGCTTACCCGGACTAGCGGGAGGATACGAGCAGTACTTC. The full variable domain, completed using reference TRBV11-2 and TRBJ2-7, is EAGVAQSPRYKIIEKRQSVAFWCNPISGHATLYWYQQILGQGPKLLIQFQNNGVVDDSQLPKDRFSAERLKGVDSTLKIQPAKLEDSAVYLCASSLPGLAGGYEQYFGPGTRLTVT.

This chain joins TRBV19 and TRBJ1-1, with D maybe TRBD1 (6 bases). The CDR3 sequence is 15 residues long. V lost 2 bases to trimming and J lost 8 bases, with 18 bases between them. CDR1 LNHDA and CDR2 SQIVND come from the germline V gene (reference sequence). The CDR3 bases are TGTGCCAGTAGTATAAAGGGGTGGGGGCAGGGGGAAGCTTTCTTT. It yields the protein CASSIKGWGQGEAFF.

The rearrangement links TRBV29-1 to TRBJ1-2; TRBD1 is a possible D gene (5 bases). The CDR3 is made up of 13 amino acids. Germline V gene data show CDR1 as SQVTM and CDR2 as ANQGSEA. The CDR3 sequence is CNKPGGGNYGYTF. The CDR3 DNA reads TGCAACAAACCCGGGGGGGGAAACTATGGCTACACCTTC. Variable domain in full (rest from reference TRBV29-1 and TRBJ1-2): SAVISQKPSRDICQRGTSLTIQCQVDSQVTMMFWYRQQPGQSLTLIATANQGSEATYESGFVIDKFPISRPNLTFSTLTVSNMSPEDSSIYLCNKPGGGNYGYTFGSGTRLTVV.

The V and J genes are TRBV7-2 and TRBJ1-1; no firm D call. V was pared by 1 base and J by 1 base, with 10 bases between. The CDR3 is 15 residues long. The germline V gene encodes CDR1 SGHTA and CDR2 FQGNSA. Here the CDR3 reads CASSLESGRNTEAFF. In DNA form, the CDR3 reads TGTGCCAGCAGCTTAGAATCGGGAAGGAACACTGAAGCTTTCTTT.

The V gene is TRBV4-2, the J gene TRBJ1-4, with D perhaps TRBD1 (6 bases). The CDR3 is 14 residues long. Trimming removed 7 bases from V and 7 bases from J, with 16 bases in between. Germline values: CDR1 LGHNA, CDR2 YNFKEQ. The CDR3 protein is CASKNSQGSEKLFF. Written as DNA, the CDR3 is TGTGCCAGCAAAAACTCACAGGGAAGTGAAAAACTGTTTTTT.

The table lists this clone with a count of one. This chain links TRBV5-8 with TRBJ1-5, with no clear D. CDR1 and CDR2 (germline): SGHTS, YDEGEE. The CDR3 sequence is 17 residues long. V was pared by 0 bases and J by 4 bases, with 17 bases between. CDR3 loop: CASSLGPREGLNQPQHF. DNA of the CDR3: TGTGCCAGCAGCTTGGGTCCTCGGGAAGGACTTAATCAGCCCCAGCATTTT.

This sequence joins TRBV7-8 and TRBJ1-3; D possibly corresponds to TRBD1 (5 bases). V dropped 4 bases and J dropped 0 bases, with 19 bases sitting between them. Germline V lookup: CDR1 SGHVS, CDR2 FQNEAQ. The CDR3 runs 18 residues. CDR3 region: CASSWQVSTGYSGNTIYF. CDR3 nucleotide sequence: TGTGCCAGCAGCTGGCAGGTATCTACAGGTTACTCTGGAAACACCATATATTTT.

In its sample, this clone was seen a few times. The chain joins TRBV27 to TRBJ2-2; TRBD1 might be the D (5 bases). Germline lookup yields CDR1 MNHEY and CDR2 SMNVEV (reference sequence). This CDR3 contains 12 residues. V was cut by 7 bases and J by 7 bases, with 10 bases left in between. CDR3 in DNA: TGTGCCAGCATCGCTAGGGGCGGGGAGCTGTTTTTT. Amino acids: CASIARGGELFF.

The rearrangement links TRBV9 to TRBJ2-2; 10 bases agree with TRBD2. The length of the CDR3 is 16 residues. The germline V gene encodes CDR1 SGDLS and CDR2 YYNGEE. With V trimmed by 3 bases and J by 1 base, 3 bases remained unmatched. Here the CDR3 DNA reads TGTGCCAGCAGCGGGGGACTAGCGCTGAACACCGGGGAGCTGTTTTTT. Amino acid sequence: CASSGGLALNTGELFF.

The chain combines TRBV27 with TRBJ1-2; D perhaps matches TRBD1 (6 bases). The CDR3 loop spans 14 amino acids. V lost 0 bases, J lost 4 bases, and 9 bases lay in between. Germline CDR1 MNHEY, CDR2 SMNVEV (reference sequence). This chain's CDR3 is CASSLSRGGYGYTF. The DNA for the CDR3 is TGTGCCAGCAGTTTATCGAGGGGGGGCTATGGCTACACCTTC.

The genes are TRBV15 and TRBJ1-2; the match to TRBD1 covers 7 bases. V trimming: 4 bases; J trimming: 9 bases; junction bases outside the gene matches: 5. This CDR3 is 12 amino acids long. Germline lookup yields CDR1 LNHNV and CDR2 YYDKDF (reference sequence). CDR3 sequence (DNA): TGTGCCACCAGCACTTCAGGGGGAAGCTACACCTTC. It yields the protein CATSTSGGSYTF.

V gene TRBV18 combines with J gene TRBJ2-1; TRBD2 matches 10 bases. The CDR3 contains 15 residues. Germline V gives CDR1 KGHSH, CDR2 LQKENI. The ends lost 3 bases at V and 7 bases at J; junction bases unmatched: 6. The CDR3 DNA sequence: TGTGCCAGCTCACCCGGGACTAGCGCTAGGAATGAGCAGTTCTTC. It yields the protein CASSPGTSARNEQFF. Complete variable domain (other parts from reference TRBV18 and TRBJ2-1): NAGVMQNPRHLVRRRGQEARLRCSPMKGHSHVYWYRQLPEEGLKFMVYLQKENIIDESGMPKERFSAEFPKEGPSILRIQQVVRGDSAAYFCASSPGTSARNEQFFGPGTRLTVL.

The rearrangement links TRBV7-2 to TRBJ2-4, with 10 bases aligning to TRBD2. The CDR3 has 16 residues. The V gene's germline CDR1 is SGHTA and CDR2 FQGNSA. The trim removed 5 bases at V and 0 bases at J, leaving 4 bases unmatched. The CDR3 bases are TGTGCCAGCAGCCCTTGGACTAGCGGAGCCAAAAACATTCAGTACTTC. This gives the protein CASSPWTSGAKNIQYF.

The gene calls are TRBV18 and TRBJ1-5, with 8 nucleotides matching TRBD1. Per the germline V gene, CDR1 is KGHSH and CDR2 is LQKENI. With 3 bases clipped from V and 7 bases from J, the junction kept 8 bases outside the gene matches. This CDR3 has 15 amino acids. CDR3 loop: CASSPSAGGEQPQHF. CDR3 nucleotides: TGTGCCAGCTCACCCTCGGCAGGGGGCGAGCAGCCCCAGCATTTT.

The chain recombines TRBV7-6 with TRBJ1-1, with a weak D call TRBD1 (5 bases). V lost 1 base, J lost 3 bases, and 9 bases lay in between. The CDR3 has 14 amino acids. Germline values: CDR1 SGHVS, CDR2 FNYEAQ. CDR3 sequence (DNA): TGTGCCAGCAGCTTAGACGGGGGTGACACTGAAGCTTTCTTT. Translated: CASSLDGGDTEAFF.

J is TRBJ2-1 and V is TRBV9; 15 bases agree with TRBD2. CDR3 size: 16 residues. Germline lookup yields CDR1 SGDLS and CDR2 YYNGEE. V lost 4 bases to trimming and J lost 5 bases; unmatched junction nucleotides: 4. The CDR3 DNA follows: TGTGCCAGCAGCCCGGGACTAGCGGGAGGTCACAATGAGCAGTTCTTC. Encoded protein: CASSPGLAGGHNEQFF.

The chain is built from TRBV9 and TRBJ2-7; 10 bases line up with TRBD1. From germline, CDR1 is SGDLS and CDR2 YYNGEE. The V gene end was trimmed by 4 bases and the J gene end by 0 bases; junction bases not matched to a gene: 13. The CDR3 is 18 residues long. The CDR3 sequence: CASSPPPGQGLTSYEQYF. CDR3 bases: TGTGCCAGCAGCCCCCCCCCGGGACAGGGGCTTACCTCCTACGAGCAGTACTTC.

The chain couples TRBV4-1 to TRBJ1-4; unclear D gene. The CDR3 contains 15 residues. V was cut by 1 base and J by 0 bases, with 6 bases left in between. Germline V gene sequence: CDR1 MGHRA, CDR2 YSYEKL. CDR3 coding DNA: TGCGCCAGCAGCCAAGGAACTGCAACTAATGAAAAACTGTTTTTT. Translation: CASSQGTATNEKLFF.

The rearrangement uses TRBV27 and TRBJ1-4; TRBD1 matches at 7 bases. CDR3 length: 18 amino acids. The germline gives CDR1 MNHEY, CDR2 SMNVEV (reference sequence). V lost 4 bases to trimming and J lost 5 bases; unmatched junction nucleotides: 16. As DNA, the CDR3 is TGTGCCAGCAGTTACGGGCCCTTCGACAGGGCTAAAAATGAAAAACTGTTTTTT. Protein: CASSYGPFDRAKNEKLFF. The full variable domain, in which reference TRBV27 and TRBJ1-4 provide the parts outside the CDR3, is EAQVTQNPRYLITVTGKKLTVTCSQNMNHEYMSWYRQDPGLGLRQIYYSMNVEVTDKGDVPEGYKVSRKEKRNFPLILESPSPNQTSLYFCASSYGPFDRAKNEKLFFGSGTQLSVL.

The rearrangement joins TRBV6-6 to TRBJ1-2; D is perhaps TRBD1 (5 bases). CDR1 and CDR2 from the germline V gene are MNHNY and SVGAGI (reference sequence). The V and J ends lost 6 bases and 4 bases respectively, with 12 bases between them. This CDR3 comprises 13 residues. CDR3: CASSPGHGYGYTF. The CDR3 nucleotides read TGTGCCAGCAGCCCCGGACACGGCTATGGCTACACCTTC.

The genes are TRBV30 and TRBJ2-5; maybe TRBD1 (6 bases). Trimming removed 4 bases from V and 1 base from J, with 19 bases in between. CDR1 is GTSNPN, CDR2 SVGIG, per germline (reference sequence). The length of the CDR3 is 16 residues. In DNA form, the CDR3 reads TGTGCCTGGAAAAGGGGTAACAGGGCCCCCCAAGAGACCCAGTACTTC. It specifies CAWKRGNRAPQETQYF.

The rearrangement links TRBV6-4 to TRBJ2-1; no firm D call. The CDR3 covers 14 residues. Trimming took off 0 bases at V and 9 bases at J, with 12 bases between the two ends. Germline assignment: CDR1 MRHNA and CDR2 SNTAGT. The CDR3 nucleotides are TGTGCCAGCAGTGACTCGAGGTCCGCTGGTGAGCAGTTCTTC. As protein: CASSDSRSAGEQFF.

The CDR3: CASSAPGGYQETQYF. CDR3 coding DNA: TGTGCCAGCAGTGCTCCCGGAGGGTACCAAGAGACCCAGTACTTC. The chain carries TRBV25-1 and TRBJ2-5; tentative D call: TRBD2 (6 bases). Deletions cut 4 bases from V and 0 bases from J, with 12 bases between. This CDR3 contains 15 residues. Germline V gene lookup returns CDR1 MGHDK and CDR2 SYGVNS.

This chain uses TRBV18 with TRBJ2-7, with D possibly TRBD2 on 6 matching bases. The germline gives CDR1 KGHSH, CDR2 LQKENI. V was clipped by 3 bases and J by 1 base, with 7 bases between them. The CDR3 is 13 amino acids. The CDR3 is CASSPGGSYEQYV. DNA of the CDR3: TGTGCCAGCTCACCCGGGGGATCCTACGAGCAGTACGTC.

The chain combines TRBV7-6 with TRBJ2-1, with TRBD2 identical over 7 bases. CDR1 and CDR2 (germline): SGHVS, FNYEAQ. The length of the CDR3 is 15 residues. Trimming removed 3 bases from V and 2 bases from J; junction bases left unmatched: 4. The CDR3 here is CASSFLAEPYNEQFF. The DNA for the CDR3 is TGTGCCAGCAGCTTCCTAGCGGAGCCCTACAATGAGCAGTTCTTC.

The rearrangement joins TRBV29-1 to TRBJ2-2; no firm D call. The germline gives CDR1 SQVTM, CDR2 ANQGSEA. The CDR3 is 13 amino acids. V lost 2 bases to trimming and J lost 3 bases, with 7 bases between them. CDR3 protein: CSVENKYTGELFF. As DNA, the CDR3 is TGCAGCGTTGAAAACAAGTACACCGGGGAGCTGTTTTTT.

CDR3 region: CASARAGTGTRGTIYF. The CDR3 DNA is TGTGCCAGCGCTAGGGCCGGGACAGGGACTAGGGGCACCATATATTTT. The chain joins TRBV27 to TRBJ1-3; 9 nucleotides align to TRBD1. The trim removed 8 bases at V and 9 bases at J, leaving 17 bases unmatched. CDR1 and CDR2 from the germline V gene are MNHEY and SMNVEV (reference sequence). The CDR3 totals 16 residues.